The 4 T cell receptor beta chains given below trace back to one sample, sequenced in a study of T-cell memory formation after mild COVID-19. TCRdb re-analysed the 5' RACE reads in MiXCR, keeping a single row per CDR3 protein. The sample has a few hundred thousand distinct CDR3 sequences; 16% are singletons. Sequenced sample: PBMCs or a T cell subset sorted from them (not recorded which). The source of these receptors is a man aged 18 to 30 who had mild COVID-19 (a few samples of this study predate the infection). Cell type and time point are not known.

This clonotype was recorded a few times. CDR3 sequence: CASSATGQGNYGYTF. For the CDR3, the DNA is TGTGCCAGCAGCGCAACCGGACAGGGGAACTATGGCTACACCTTC. The J gene is TRBJ1-2, the V gene TRBV5-8; 9 bases fit TRBD1. The CDR3 is made up of 15 amino acids. V was pared by 4 bases and J by 2 bases, with 6 bases of the junction left unmatched. Germline V lookup: CDR1 SGHTS, CDR2 YDEGEE.

This clonotype was seen ten or more times. The J gene is TRBJ2-5, the V gene TRBV3-1; possible D gene TRBD2, 6 bases. Germline V CDR1 and CDR2: LGHDT, YNNKEL (reference sequence). Trimming shortened V by 4 bases and J by 1 base, and 7 bases separated the two germline ends. The CDR3 spans 13 residues. CDR3 region: CASSPTSQETQYF. DNA for the CDR3: TGTGCCAGCAGCCCGACTAGCCAAGAGACCCAGTACTTC.

The chain uses TRBV5-1 and TRBJ2-1; 8 bases fit TRBD2. J was trimmed by 4 bases and V by 4 bases; bases with no gene match: 7. This CDR3 is built from 15 residues. CDR1 is SGHRS, CDR2 YFSETQ, per germline. In nucleotides, the CDR3 is TGCGCCAGCAGCACACAATCGGGGGGGTACAATGAGCAGTTCTTC. It is translated as CASSTQSGGYNEQFF.

This chain links TRBV28 with TRBJ1-1; possible D gene TRBD1, 6 bases. Per germline, CDR1 MDHEN and CDR2 SYDVKM. Trimming removed 5 bases at V and 5 bases at J, with 12 bases between. CDR3 length equals 13 residues. The CDR3 DNA is TGTGCCAGCAGTACTCCCGACAGGACTGAAGCTTTCTTT. Translation gives CASSTPDRTEAFF.